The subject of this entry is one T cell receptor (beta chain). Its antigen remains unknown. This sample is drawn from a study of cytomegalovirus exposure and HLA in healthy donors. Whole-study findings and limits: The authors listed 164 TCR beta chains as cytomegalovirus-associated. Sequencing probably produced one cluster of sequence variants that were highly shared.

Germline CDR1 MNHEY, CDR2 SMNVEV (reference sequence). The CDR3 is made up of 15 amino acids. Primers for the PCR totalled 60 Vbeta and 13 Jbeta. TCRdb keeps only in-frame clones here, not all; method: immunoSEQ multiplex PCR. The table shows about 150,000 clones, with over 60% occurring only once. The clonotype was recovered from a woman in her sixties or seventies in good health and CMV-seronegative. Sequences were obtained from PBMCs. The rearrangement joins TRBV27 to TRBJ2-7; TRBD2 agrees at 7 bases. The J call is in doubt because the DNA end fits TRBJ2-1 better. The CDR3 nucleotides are TGTGCCAGCAGTTTACCTAGCGGTATCTACAATGAGCAGTTCTTC. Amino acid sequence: CASSLPSGIYNEQFF.